This section outlines one T cell receptor beta chain sequence together with its context. This record comes from a study of blood T cell repertoires in COVID-19. Study background: Samples of COVID-19 (acute and convalescent) were obtained from the United States, Italy and Spain.

CDR3 length equals 15 residues. The V gene end was trimmed by 4 bases and the J gene end by 10 bases; junction bases not matched to a gene: 11. Germline CDR1 and CDR2: LGHDT and YNNKEL (reference sequence). Profiling relied on immunoSEQ multiplex PCR, and the TCRdb table lists in-frame clones only, not all of them. The profile shows some 160,000 clones, 83% of them singletons. The receptor was isolated from a human donor in a cohort sampled during active COVID-19. V gene TRBV3-1 (or the pseudogene TRBV3-2) combines with J gene TRBJ2-1; TRBD2 matches 9 bases. The sequenced material came from peripheral blood. For the CDR3, the DNA is TGTGCCAGCAGCCCGTTGGCGGGGGGGCCAGGGGAGCAGTTCTTC. Amino acids: CASSPLAGGPGEQFF.